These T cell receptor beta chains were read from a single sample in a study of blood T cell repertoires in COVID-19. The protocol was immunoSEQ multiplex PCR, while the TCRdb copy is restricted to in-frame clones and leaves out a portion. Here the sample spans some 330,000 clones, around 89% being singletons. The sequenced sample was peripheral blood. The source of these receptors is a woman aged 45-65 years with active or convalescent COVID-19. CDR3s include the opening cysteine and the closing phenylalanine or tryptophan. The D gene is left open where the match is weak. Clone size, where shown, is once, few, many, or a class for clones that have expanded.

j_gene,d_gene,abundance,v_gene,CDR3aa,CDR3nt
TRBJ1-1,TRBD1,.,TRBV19,CASSLRGRNTEAFF,TGTGCCAGTAGCCTAAGGGGGCGGAACACTGAAGCTTTCTTT
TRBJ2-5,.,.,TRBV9,CASSVGASQDQETQYF,TGTGCCAGCAGCGTAGGGGCTAGCCAAGACCAAGAGACCCAGTACTTC
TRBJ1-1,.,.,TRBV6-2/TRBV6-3,CASSYSELRTEAFF,TGTGCCAGCAGTTACTCGGAGCTCCGCACTGAAGCTTTCTTT
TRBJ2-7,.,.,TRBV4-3,CASSQVWRPYTGEQYF,TGCGCCAGCAGCCAAGTGTGGAGGCCCTACACAGGGGAGCAGTACTTC
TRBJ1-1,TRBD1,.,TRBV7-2,CASSWTGNTEAFF,TGTGCCAGCAGCTGGACAGGGAACACTGAAGCTTTCTTT
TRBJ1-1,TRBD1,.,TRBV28,CASSIPTGAAEAFF,TGTGCCAGCAGTATACCGACAGGGGCCGCTGAAGCTTTCTTT
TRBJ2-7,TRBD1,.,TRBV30,CAWSSPIRDRAYEQYF,TGTGCCTGGAGCTCCCCTATCCGGGACAGAGCCTACGAGCAGTACTTC
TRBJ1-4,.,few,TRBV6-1,CASSEGRRGNEKLFF,TGTGCCAGCAGTGAGGGTAGGAGGGGTAATGAAAAACTGTTTTTT
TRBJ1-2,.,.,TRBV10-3,CAISDPTANYGYTF,TGTGCCATCAGTGACCCGACAGCCAACTATGGCTACACCTTC
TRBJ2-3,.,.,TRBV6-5,CASRRQVTSGTQYF,TGTGCCAGCAGGCGACAGGTTACATCGGGTACGCAGTATTTT
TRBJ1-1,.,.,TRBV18,CASSPQPRGSSGNTEAFF,TGTGCCAGCTCACCCCAGCCCAGGGGCTCCTCGGGGAACACTGAAGCTTTCTTT
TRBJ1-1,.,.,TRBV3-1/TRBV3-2,CASSWGGGITNTEAFF,TGTGCCAGCAGCTGGGGTGGGGGCATTACAAACACTGAAGCTTTCTTT
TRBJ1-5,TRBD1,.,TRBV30,CAWRTGSNQPQHF,TGTGCCTGGAGGACAGGGAGCAATCAGCCCCAGCATTTT
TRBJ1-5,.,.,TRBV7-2,CASSLSSGSEPQHF,TGTGCCAGCAGCTTATCATCAGGCTCCGAGCCCCAGCATTTT
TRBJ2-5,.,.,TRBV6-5,CASSYGLGETQYF,TGTGCCAGCAGTTACGGGCTTGGGGAGACCCAGTACTTC
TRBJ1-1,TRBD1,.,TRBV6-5,CASSLTRDRGGTEAFF,TGTGCCAGCAGTTTAACCCGGGACAGGGGTGGCACTGAAGCTTTCTTT
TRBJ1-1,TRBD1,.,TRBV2,CARSVGGVNTEAFF,TGTGCCAGGAGTGTAGGGGGCGTGAACACTGAAGCTTTCTTT
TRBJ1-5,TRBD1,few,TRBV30,CAWSPLDRGYQPQHF,TGTGCCTGGAGTCCTTTGGACAGGGGGTACCAGCCCCAGCATTTT
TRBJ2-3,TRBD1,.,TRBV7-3,CASRETGGLHTDTQYF,TGTGCCAGCAGAGAAACAGGGGGCCTACACACAGATACGCAGTATTTT
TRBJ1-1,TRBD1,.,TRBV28,CASGQGAYTEAFF,TGTGCCAGCGGACAGGGGGCATACACTGAAGCTTTCTTT
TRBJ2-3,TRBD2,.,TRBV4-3,CASSQKSGVGTDTQYF,TGCGCCAGCAGCCAGAAAAGCGGGGTCGGCACAGATACGCAGTATTTT
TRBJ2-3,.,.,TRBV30,CAWSASADTQYF,TGTGCCTGGAGTGCATCGGCAGATACGCAGTATTTT
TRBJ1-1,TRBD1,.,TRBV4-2,CASSQEKGTGLNTEAFF,TGTGCCAGCAGCCAAGAGAAGGGGACAGGGCTAAACACTGAAGCTTTCTTT
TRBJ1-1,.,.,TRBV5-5,CASRGFDQGHTEAFF,TGTGCCAGCAGGGGCTTTGACCAGGGGCACACTGAAGCTTTCTTT
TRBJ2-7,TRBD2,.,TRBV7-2,CASSPTSGVAYEQYF,TGTGCCAGCAGCCCGACTAGCGGGGTCGCCTACGAGCAGTACTTC
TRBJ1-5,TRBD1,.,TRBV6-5,CASSHGQGFNQPQHF,TGTGCCAGCAGCCACGGACAGGGTTTCAATCAGCCCCAGCATTTT
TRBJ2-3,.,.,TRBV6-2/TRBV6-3,CASSYRGGKSTDTQYF,TGTGCCAGCAGTTACAGGGGGGGGAAAAGCACAGATACGCAGTATTTT
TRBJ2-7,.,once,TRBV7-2,CASSLRGLPGGEQYF,TGTGCCAGCAGCTTAAGGGGCCTCCCGGGCGGCGAGCAGTACTTC
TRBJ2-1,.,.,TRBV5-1,CASSFGTPTYNEQFF,TGCGCCAGCAGCTTTGGGACACCGACCTACAATGAGCAGTTCTTC
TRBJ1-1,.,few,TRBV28,CASSSLGRNTEAFF,TGTGCCAGCAGTTCCCTTGGCCGGAACACTGAAGCTTTCTTT
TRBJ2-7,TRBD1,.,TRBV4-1,CASSQVTGAIYEQYF,TGCGCCAGCAGCCAAGTGACAGGGGCAATCTACGAGCAGTACTTC
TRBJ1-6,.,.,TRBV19,CASRDTGINSPLHF,TGTGCCAGTAGGGATACAGGGATTAATTCACCCCTCCACTTT
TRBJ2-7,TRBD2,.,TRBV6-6,CASRTSGDYEQYF,TGTGCCAGCAGAACTAGCGGAGACTACGAGCAGTACTTC
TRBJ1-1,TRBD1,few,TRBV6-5,CASTPRGRATEAFF,TGTGCCAGCACGCCTAGGGGGCGGGCCACTGAAGCTTTCTTT
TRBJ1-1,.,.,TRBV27,CASSLYLNTEAFF,TGTGCCAGCAGTTTATACTTGAACACTGAAGCTTTCTTT
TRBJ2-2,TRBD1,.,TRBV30,CAWSPGGVIYNTGELFF,TGTGCCTGGAGTCCAGGGGGAGTTATATATAACACCGGGGAGCTGTTTTTT
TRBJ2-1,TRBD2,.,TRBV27,CASSFLGGDDEQFF,TGTGCCAGCAGTTTTCTGGGGGGGGACGATGAGCAGTTCTTC
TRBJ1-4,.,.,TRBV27,CASSLSPPLVLKREKLFF,TGTGCCAGCAGTTTATCCCCCCCCCTCGTCCTCAAGAGGGAAAAACTGTTTTTT
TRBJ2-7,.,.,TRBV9,CASSTRAGARSEQYF,TGTGCCAGCAGCACCCGTGCGGGGGCGCGAAGCGAGCAGTACTTC
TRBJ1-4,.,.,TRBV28,CASRPGNGKLFF,TGTGCCAGCAGGCCAGGGAATGGAAAACTGTTTTTT
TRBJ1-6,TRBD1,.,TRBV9,CASRGQGSTNSPLHF,TGTGCCAGCAGAGGACAGGGCTCGACTAATTCACCCCTCCACTTT
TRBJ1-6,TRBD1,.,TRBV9,CASSPSGTGHNSPLHF,TGTGCCAGCAGCCCCAGCGGGACAGGGCATAATTCACCCCTCCACTTT
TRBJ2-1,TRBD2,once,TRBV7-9,CASSLDGRVANEQFF,TGTGCCAGCAGCTTAGACGGGAGGGTGGCCAATGAGCAGTTCTTC
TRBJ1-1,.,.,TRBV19,CASSIGGTIPSEAFF,TGTGCCAGTAGTATAGGGGGGACTATTCCCTCTGAAGCTTTCTTT
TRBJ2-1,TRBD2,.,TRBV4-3,CASSQDLGLAGVYNEQFF,TGCGCCAGCAGCCAAGATCTTGGACTAGCGGGGGTCTACAATGAGCAGTTCTTC
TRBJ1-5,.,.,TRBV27,CASSPSGRGGYQPQHF,TGTGCCAGCAGCCCCTCCGGGAGGGGTGGGTATCAGCCCCAGCATTTT
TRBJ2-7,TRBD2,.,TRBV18,CASSIAGETYEQYF,TGTGCCAGCTCAATAGCGGGGGAAACTTACGAGCAGTACTTC
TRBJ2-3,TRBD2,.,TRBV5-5,CASSVSGRAGTDTQYF,TGTGCCAGCAGCGTTAGCGGGAGGGCCGGAACAGATACGCAGTATTTT